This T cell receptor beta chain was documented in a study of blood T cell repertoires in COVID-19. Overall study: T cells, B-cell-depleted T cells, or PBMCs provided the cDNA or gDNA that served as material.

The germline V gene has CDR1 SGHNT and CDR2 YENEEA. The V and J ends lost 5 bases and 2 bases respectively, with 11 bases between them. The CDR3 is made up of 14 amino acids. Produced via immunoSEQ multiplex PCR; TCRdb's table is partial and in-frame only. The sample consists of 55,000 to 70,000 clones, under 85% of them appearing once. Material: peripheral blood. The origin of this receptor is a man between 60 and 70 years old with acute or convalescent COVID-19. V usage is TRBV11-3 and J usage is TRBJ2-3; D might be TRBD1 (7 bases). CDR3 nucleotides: TGTGCCAGCAGCCCAGGGGGGAACACAGATACGCAGTATTTT. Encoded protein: CASSPGGNTDTQYF. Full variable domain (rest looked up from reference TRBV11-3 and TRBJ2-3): EAGVVQSPRYKIIEKKQPVAFWCNPISGHNTLYWYLQNLGQGPELLIRYENEEAVDDSQLPKDRFSAERLKGVDSTLKIQPAELGDSAVYLCASSPGGNTDTQYFGPGTRLTVL.